This TCR beta chain was recorded in a study of monozygotic twins with inflammatory bowel disease. Blood was drawn at around 2.5 ml per donor. Starting material for each TCR library was 3,000 to 3,500 ng of total RNA. TCRdb reprocessed the 5' RACE reads, keeping one entry per CDR3 protein, no DNA. The table lists about 330,000 distinct CDR3 sequences. This sequence originates from a human donor with ulcerative colitis or Crohn's disease, or a healthy co-twin of an affected twin (not recorded which). Sequencing was performed on blood.

The CDR3 is CATSQGGQGIANEKLFF. The V gene is TRBV4-3, the J gene TRBJ1-4; TCRdb returns TRBD1, unconfirmable since there is no DNA. This CDR3 spans 17 amino acids. Germline loops: CDR1 LGHNA, CDR2 YSLEER.